This T cell receptor beta chain is from a study of sequential checkpoint blockade in melanoma. About the study: Randomization was 1:1 between first-line nivolumab→ipilimumab and ipilimumab→nivolumab. Maintenance nivolumab came after either treatment sequence.

Trimming removed 5 bases from V and 4 bases from J, with 11 bases in between. This CDR3 spans 13 amino acids. CDR1 is SGHAT and CDR2 is FQNNGV in the germline V gene. This clone was counted between two and nine times. Treatment defined: randomized to nivolumab then ipilimumab (arm A) or the reverse (arm B). Patients had received no earlier DNA-damaging chemotherapy. Sorted cells were live CD3+CD8+, lacking CD19 and CD56, from PBMCs. Measured with immunoSEQ multiplex PCR; TCRdb has only the in-frame clones, and not every one. The data show about 9,100 clones, less than 75% seen once. This material consisted of CD8+ T cells sorted from blood (inferred from file names), taken from a patient given nivolumab and ipilimumab in sequence. This chain joins TRBV11-2 and TRBJ1-2; TRBD1 is a possible D gene (6 bases). The receptor comes from a human donor with melanoma. The CDR3 sequence: CASSGTGIYGYTF. CDR3 in DNA: TGTGCCAGCAGCGGTACAGGGATCTATGGCTACACCTTC.